This T cell receptor delta chain came from a study of Vδ1+ human thymocytes. V lost 3 bases, J lost 1 base, and 24 bases lay in between. The CDR3 is made up of 19 amino acids. The V gene's germline CDR1 is TSWWSYY and CDR2 QGS. On this clone itself: What it recognizes is unknown.

Sequences come from RNA converted to cDNA by reverse transcription. CDR3 amplicons came from multiplex PCR with pooled V-gene forward and constant-region reverse primers. TCRdb re-called clones from the multiplex PCR reads via CATT. The sample holds 50,000 to 75,000 delta-chain clones, about 15% seen once. The study, taken as a whole, reports: Despite high sort purity, roughly 20% of thymic T cell receptor delta sequences were Vdelta2. Many TRG clonotypes were shared between donors; TRD repertoires were essentially private. Highly polyclonal TRG and TRD repertoires with Gaussian CDR3 length distributions appeared in thymus. The authors advised highly purified populations and single-cell validation.

After alphabeta T cell depletion, CD3+ Vdelta1+ Vdelta2- thymocytes were sorted. This sequence was found in a girl in the first two years of life who had congenital heart surgery. This chain joins TRDV1 and TRDJ1; TRDD2 is a possible D gene (5 bases). The specimen sequenced was Vdelta1+ gamma-delta thymocytes from the thymus. Subset described: FACS-sorted CD3+ TCRalphabeta- TCRVdelta1+ TCRVdelta2- thymocytes. The chain's CDR3 is CALGDLPPRGVQITDKLIF. DNA for the CDR3: TGTGCTCTTGGGGATCTTCCCCCTAGGGGTGTCCAGATCACCGATAAACTCATCTTT.